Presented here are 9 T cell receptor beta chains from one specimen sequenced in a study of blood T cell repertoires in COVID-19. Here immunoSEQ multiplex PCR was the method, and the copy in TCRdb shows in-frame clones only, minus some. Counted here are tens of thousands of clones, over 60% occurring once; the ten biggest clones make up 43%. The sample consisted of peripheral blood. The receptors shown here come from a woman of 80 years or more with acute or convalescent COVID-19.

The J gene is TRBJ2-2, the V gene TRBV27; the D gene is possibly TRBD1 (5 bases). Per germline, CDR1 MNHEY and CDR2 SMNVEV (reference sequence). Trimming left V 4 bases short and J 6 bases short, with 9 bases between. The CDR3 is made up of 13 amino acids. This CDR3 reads CASSYQGSGELFF. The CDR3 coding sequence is TGTGCCAGCAGTTACCAGGGATCCGGGGAGCTGTTTTTT.

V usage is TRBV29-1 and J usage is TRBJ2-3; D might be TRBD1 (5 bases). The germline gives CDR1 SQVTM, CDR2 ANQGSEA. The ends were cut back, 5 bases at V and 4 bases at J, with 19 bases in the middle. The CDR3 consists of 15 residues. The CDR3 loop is CSVSSWGPRADTQYF. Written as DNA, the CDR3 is TGCAGCGTTTCAAGCTGGGGTCCCAGGGCAGATACGCAGTATTTT.

CDR3 residues: CASSYWRNNEQYF. CDR3 bases: TGTGCCAGCAGTTACTGGAGGAACAACGAGCAGTACTTC. The V call is TRBV6-5, the J call TRBJ2-7; D might be TRBD2 (5 bases). This CDR3 has 13 amino acids. Per germline, CDR1 MNHEY and CDR2 SVGAGI. The V end was cut by 1 base, the J end by 5 bases, with 9 bases between.

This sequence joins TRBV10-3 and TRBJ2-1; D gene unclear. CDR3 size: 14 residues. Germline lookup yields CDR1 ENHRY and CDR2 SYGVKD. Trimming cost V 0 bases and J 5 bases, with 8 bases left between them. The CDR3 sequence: CAISESSLNNEQFF. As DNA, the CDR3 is TGTGCCATCAGTGAGTCGAGTCTTAACAATGAGCAGTTCTTC.

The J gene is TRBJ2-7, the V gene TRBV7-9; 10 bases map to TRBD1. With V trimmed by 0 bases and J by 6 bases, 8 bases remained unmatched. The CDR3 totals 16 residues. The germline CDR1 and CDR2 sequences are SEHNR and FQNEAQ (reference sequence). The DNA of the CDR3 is TGTGCCAGCAGCTTAGCAACAACCGGGACAGGGGTCGAGCAGTACTTC. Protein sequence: CASSLATTGTGVEQYF.

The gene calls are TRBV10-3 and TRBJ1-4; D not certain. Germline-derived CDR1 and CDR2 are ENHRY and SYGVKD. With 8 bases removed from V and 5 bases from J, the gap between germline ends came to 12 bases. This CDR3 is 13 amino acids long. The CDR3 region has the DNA TGTGCCATCCGAGGACTGGAAAATGAAAAACTGTTTTTT. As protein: CAIRGLENEKLFF.

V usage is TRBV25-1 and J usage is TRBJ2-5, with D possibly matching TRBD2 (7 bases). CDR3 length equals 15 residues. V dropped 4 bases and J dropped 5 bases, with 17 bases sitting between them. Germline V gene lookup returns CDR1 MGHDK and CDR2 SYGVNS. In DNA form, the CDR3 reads TGTGCCAGCAGTGTAGGGGGGAGGGCCCTCGAGACCCAGTACTTC. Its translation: CASSVGGRALETQYF. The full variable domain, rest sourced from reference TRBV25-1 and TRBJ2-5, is EADIYQTPRYLVIGTGKKITLECSQTMGHDKMYWYQQDPGMELHLIHYSYGVNSTEKGDLSSESTVSRIRTEHFPLTLESARPSHTSQYLCASSVGGRALETQYFGPGTRLLVL.

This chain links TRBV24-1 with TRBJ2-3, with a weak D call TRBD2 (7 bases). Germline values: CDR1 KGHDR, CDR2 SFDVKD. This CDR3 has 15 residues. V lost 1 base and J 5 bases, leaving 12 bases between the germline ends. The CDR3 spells CATSDFRGAGDTQYF. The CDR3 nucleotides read TGTGCCACCAGTGATTTCCGGGGGGCGGGAGATACGCAGTATTTT.

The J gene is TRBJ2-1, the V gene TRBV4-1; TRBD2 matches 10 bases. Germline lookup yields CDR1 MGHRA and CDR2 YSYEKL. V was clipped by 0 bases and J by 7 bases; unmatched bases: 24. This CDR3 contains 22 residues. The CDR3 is CASSQDGVNRLAGATRQNEQFF. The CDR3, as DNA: TGCGCCAGCAGCCAAGATGGGGTGAATCGGCTAGCGGGAGCCACGAGGCAAAATGAGCAGTTCTTC.